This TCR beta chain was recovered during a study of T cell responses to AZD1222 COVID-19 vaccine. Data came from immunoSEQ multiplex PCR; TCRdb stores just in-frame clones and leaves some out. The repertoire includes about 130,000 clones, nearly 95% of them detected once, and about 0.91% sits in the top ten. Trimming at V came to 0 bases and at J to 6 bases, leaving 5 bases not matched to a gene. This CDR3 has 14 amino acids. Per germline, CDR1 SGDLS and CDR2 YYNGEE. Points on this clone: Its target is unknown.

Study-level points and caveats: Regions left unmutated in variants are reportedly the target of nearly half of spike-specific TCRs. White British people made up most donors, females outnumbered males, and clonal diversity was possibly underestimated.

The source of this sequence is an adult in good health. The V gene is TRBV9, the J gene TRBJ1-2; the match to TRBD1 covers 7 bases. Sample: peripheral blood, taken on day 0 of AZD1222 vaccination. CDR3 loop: CASSVEGTDNGYTF. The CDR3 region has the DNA TGTGCCAGCAGCGTAGAAGGGACAGACAATGGCTACACCTTC.